The next 16 T cell receptor beta chains were all read from a single sample in a study of T cells in localized non-small cell lung cancer. Sequencing used immunoSEQ multiplex PCR; TCRdb keeps in-frame clones, though not all of them. There are approximately 14,000 clones in the sample; approximately 89% occur only once, and 2.5% to 3% lies in the top ten. Source: peripheral blood mononuclear cells, taken before any cancer treatment. All receptors derive from a man aged 40 to 69 with stage III lung adenocarcinoma.

This clone occurred a few times. This chain joins TRBV28 and TRBJ1-2, with D tentatively TRBD1 (5 bases). V was shortened by 4 bases and J by 4 bases, with 7 bases between the two germline ends. The V gene's germline CDR1 is MDHEN and CDR2 SYDVKM. There are 12 residues in the CDR3. Written as DNA, the CDR3 is TGTGCCAGCAGTTCTACAGGCTATGGCTACACCTTC. It yields the protein CASSSTGYGYTF.

The CDR3 bases are TGTGCTGCTCAGGGGGCTGGGGCCAACGTCCTGACTTTC. Residues: CAAQGAGANVLTF. J is TRBJ2-6 and V is TRBV19; 7 bases line up with TRBD1. The CDR3 extends over 13 amino acids. The V gene's germline CDR1 is LNHDA and CDR2 SQIVND (reference sequence).

This clone was seen just once. The V call is TRBV28, the J call TRBJ1-5; 8 bases agree with TRBD1. Trimming at V came to 2 bases and at J to 7 bases, leaving 7 bases not matched to a gene. The CDR3 length is 15 residues. Germline V gene lookup returns CDR1 MDHEN and CDR2 SYDVKM. In nucleotides, the CDR3 is TGTGCCAGCAGTTTAAACAGGGGGGCGGGACAGCCCCAGCATTTT. Translating gives CASSLNRGAGQPQHF.

The rearrangement joins TRBV20-1 to TRBJ1-1; tentatively, D is TRBD1 (6 bases). V was clipped by 6 bases and J by 10 bases, with 12 bases between them. Germline CDR1 and CDR2: DFQATT and SNEGSKA (reference sequence). This CDR3 is built from 10 residues. CDR3 protein: CSAITGRAFF. In DNA, the CDR3 is TGCAGTGCGATAACAGGGAGAGCTTTCTTT.

This chain uses TRBV2 with TRBJ2-5; D remains unclear. The assigned J gene may be wrong: the sequence end matches TRBJ2-7 better. The CDR3 covers 14 residues. The germline V gene encodes CDR1 SNHLY and CDR2 FYNNEI. CDR3 coding DNA: TGTGCCAGCACCGAAGGTAGACTTTCCTACGAGCAGTACTTC. It codes for CASTEGRLSYEQYF.

This clone has only a few counts. The chain uses TRBV18 and TRBJ1-4, with D uncertain. Trimming stripped 0 bases from V and 0 bases from J, with 8 bases between. This CDR3 has 16 residues. Germline V lookup: CDR1 KGHSH, CDR2 LQKENI. The CDR3 nucleotides are TGTGCCAGCTCACCACCGAAGGCCTCAACTAATGAAAAACTGTTTTTT. Encoded protein: CASSPPKASTNEKLFF.

This clone appeared once. The V and J genes are TRBV5-8 and TRBJ2-7; possible D gene TRBD1, 5 bases. The germline CDR1 and CDR2 sequences are SGHTS and YDEGEE. CDR3 length equals 15 residues. Trimming took 1 base from V and 4 from J, leaving 15 bases between them. CDR3 region: CASSLSPTAVYEQYF. For the CDR3, the DNA is TGTGCCAGCAGCTTGTCTCCGACAGCTGTTTACGAGCAGTACTTC.

The rearrangement uses TRBV5-4 and TRBJ1-2; unclear D gene. V was pared by 0 bases and J by 2 bases, with 11 bases between. The CDR3 has 15 residues. The germline CDR1 and CDR2 sequences are SGHNT and YYREEE (reference sequence). The CDR3 loop reads CASSLVGRSNYGYTF. The CDR3, as DNA: TGTGCCAGCAGCTTGGTCGGGAGGTCCAACTATGGCTACACCTTC.

In the case of this clone: The same CDR3 also results from other DNA sequences found in this sample. This chain uses TRBV5-1 with TRBJ1-3; D not resolved. V lost 6 bases and J lost 8, with 15 bases in between. The CDR3 runs to 13 residues. The germline V gene encodes CDR1 SGHRS and CDR2 YFSETQ. The CDR3 loop is CASTPSFGDTIYF. The CDR3 region has the DNA TGCGCCAGCACCCCCAGTTTCGGAGACACCATATATTTT.

The CDR3 nucleotides are TGTGCCAGCAGCGCCAGGGGTGGGCCCGGGGAGCTGTTTTTT. This gives the protein CASSARGGPGELFF. The chain has TRBV2 and TRBJ2-2, with a weak D call TRBD1 (6 bases). The V gene's germline CDR1 is SNHLY and CDR2 FYNNEI. CDR3 length: 14 amino acids. Trimming stripped 6 bases from V and 6 bases from J, with 14 bases between. The variable domain in full, with the rest retrieved from reference TRBV2 and TRBJ2-2, is EPEVTQTPSHQVTQMGQEVILRCVPISNHLYFYWYRQILGQKVEFLVSFYNNEISEKSEIFDDQFSVERPDGSNFTLKIRSTKLEDSAMYFCASSARGGPGELFFGEGSRLTVL.

This chain links TRBV9 with TRBJ2-5; 7 nucleotides align to TRBD2. V lost 0 bases, J lost 4 bases, and 12 bases stayed unmatched. Germline CDR1 and CDR2: SGDLS and YYNGEE. The CDR3 spans 17 residues. The CDR3 sequence: CASSVEEGLRVLETQYF. The CDR3 region has the DNA TGTGCCAGCAGCGTAGAAGAGGGACTAAGAGTATTAGAGACCCAGTACTTC.

V gene TRBV7-2 combines with J gene TRBJ1-1; D not resolved. The CDR3 spans 16 residues. Between the trimmed V and J ends, which lost 5 bases and 4 bases, there was a span of 20 bases. The V gene's germline CDR1 is SGHTA and CDR2 FQGNSA. The CDR3 reads CASSRRTVAMGTEAFF. The CDR3 region has the DNA TGTGCCAGCAGCAGACGGACGGTGGCGATGGGCACTGAAGCTTTCTTT.

The V and J genes are TRBV4-2 and TRBJ2-1; 8 bases map to TRBD1. The ends lost 0 bases at V and 2 bases at J; junction bases unmatched: 6. The CDR3 extends over 17 amino acids. Germline V gives CDR1 LGHNA, CDR2 YNFKEQ. The CDR3 reads CASSQDLEDRAYNEQFF. The CDR3 DNA is TGTGCCAGCAGCCAAGATCTCGAGGACAGGGCCTACAATGAGCAGTTCTTC.

This CDR3 reads CASQGTGRSHGYTF. In DNA form, the CDR3 reads TGTGCCAGCCAGGGGACAGGGAGAAGCCATGGCTACACCTTC. This chain joins TRBV2 and TRBJ1-2; TRBD1 matches 9 bases. V shed 8 bases and J 6 bases; nucleotides not matched to a gene: 10. The CDR3 covers 14 residues. Per germline, CDR1 SNHLY and CDR2 FYNNEI. Variable domain in full (rest from reference TRBV2 and TRBJ1-2): EPEVTQTPSHQVTQMGQEVILRCVPISNHLYFYWYRQILGQKVEFLVSFYNNEISEKSEIFDDQFSVERPDGSNFTLKIRSTKLEDSAMYFCASQGTGRSHGYTFGSGTRLTVV.

The CDR3 here is CASSLGHTLAKNIQYF. The DNA of the CDR3 is TGTGCCAGCAGCTTAGGTCATACCCTAGCCAAAAACATTCAGTACTTC. The V and J genes are TRBV11-2 and TRBJ2-4; unclear D gene. V was trimmed by 1 base and J by 0 bases, leaving 10 bases between them. The CDR3 loop spans 16 amino acids. The germline V gene encodes CDR1 SGHAT and CDR2 FQNNGV.

The CDR3: CASSWLFTGELFF. In DNA, the CDR3 is TGTGCCAGCAGTTGGCTTTTCACCGGGGAGCTGTTTTTT. The chain uses TRBV6-5 and TRBJ2-2; D is uncertain. This CDR3 has 13 residues. Germline V gene data show CDR1 as MNHEY and CDR2 as SVGAGI. Trimming removed 4 bases at V and 4 bases at J, with 7 bases between.